This is a list of T cell receptor beta chains from one sample in a study of cytomegalovirus exposure and HLA in healthy donors. The repertoire was sequenced with immunoSEQ multiplex PCR; TCRdb's copy has only in-frame clones and lacks some. The data contain about 89,000 clones, roughly 70% of them singletons. The source material was PBMCs. Receptors were obtained from a male donor in good health and CMV-seronegative. CDR3s include the opening cysteine and the closing phenylalanine or tryptophan. A D gene is named only where the DNA matches it firmly. The size field is filled for only some rows; it gives once, few, many or a size class.

abundance	d_gene	len	v_gene	j_gene	CDR3aa	CDR3nt
once	TRBD1	15	TRBV5-4	TRBJ1-2	CASSVAGTANYGYTF	TGTGCCAGCAGCGTTGCCGGGACAGCTAACTATGGCTACACCTTC
NA	NA	13	TRBV29-1	TRBJ2-7	CSVSHSYSYEQYF	TGCAGCGTTTCCCACAGCTACTCCTACGAGCAGTACTTC
NA	NA	14	TRBV6-4	TRBJ1-2	CASKQDPTNYGYTF	TGTGCCAGCAAGCAGGATCCTACTAACTATGGCTACACCTTC
few	NA	14	TRBV5-1	TRBJ1-1	CASSLNPGSTEAFF	TGCGCCAGCAGCTTGAATCCGGGGAGCACTGAAGCTTTCTTT
NA	NA	14	TRBV5-6	TRBJ2-7	CASSFARGFYEQYF	TGTGCCAGCAGCTTTGCTAGGGGATTCTACGAGCAGTACTTC
NA	NA	12	TRBV6-5	TRBJ1-3	CASRAPGNTIYF	TGTGCCAGCAGAGCTCCAGGAAACACCATATATTTT
NA	TRBD1	16	TRBV13	TRBJ2-7	CASSSGTGGETYEQYF	TGTGCCAGCAGCTCCGGAACAGGGGGCGAAACCTACGAGCAGTACTTC
NA	NA	12	TRBV15	TRBJ2-1	CATGEGVNEQLF	TGTGCCACCGGGGAGGGGGTCAATGAGCAGCTCTTC
NA	TRBD2	13	TRBV28	TRBJ2-7	CASRLASSYEQYF	TGTGCCAGTAGACTAGCGTCGTCCTACGAGCAGTACTTC
few	TRBD2	15	TRBV5-8	TRBJ2-3	CASSFYSGLSDTQYF	TGTGCCAGCAGCTTTTATAGCGGGTTATCAGATACGCAGTATTTT
once	TRBD2	16	TRBV18	TRBJ2-7	CASSDLGLAGSYEQYF	TGTGCCAGCTCAGACTTGGGACTAGCGGGATCCTACGAGCAGTACTTC
NA	NA	15	TRBV28	TRBJ2-7	CASSPQTNAQGEQYF	TGTGCCAGCAGTCCCCAGACAAACGCTCAGGGCGAGCAGTACTTC
few	TRBD2	15	TRBV6-5	TRBJ2-3	CASRRTSSGTDTQYF	TGTGCCAGCAGACGGACTAGTTCGGGCACAGATACGCAGTATTTT
few	NA	14	TRBV9	TRBJ2-3	CASSVARDTDTQYF	TGTGCCAGCAGCGTAGCTCGGGACACAGATACGCAGTATTTT
NA	NA	11	TRBV28	TRBJ2-3	CASSPEVTQYF	TGTGCCAGCAGTCCTGAGGTTACGCAGTATTTT
NA	NA	15	TRBV28	TRBJ1-1	CASSPVWRGGTEAFF	TGTGCCAGCAGTCCAGTCTGGCGGGGGGGTACTGAAGCTTTCTTT
NA	NA	14	TRBV2	TRBJ1-4	CASRWGKRDEKLFF	TGTGCCAGCAGGTGGGGGAAGCGGGATGAAAAACTGTTTTTT
NA	TRBD1	14	TRBV5-5	TRBJ2-7	CASSWWTGAYEQYF	TGTGCCAGCAGCTGGTGGACAGGAGCCTACGAGCAGTACTTC
once	NA	12	TRBV29-1	TRBJ1-1	CSVRSFDVEAFF	TGCAGCGTTCGGTCTTTCGATGTTGAAGCTTTCTTT
NA	TRBD2	16	TRBV9	TRBJ2-7	CASSVGGGRRGCEQYF	TGTGCCAGCAGCGTAGGGGGCGGGAGAAGGGGTTGCGAGCAGTACTTC